This entry features one TCR beta chain sequence. The sample is drawn from a study of cytomegalovirus exposure and HLA in healthy donors. Primers included in the PCR were 60 Vbeta and 13 Jbeta primers. The table came from immunoSEQ multiplex PCR; TCRdb's copy has only in-frame clones and leaves some out. The sample holds some 170,000 clones, about 9.4% seen once. This CDR3 region has 15 residues. CDR1 is SGHRS, CDR2 YFSETQ, per germline. With 0 bases clipped from V and 7 bases from J, the junction kept 7 bases outside the gene matches. This sequence originates from a young woman in good health and CMV-seropositive. The sequencing input was PBMCs. The J gene is TRBJ2-3, the V gene TRBV5-1; 8 bases agree with TRBD1. CDR3 in amino acids: CASSLGAQGANTQYF. CDR3 coding DNA: TGCGCCAGCAGCTTGGGGGCTCAGGGGGCGAATACGCAGTATTTT.